This record concerns one T cell receptor (beta chain) sequence. The antigen it binds to is not known. No base-level quality is on record; no much larger clone is a single base apart. The collaborating institutions used their own protocols to collect whole blood in K2EDTA tubes. For TCRbeta analysis, collaborators shipped samples in one of three forms: frozen whole blood, isolated PBMCs, or DNA extracted from either of those sample types. The immunoSEQ Assay, a bias-controlled multiplex PCR, was used to amplify TCRbeta CDR3 regions from genomic DNA. The original pipeline was this. Within the assay, amplification of reference gene primers was used to estimate how many nucleated cells each sample contained. Sequence reads were collapsed and filtered to measure the absolute abundance of every unique TCRbeta CDR3 rearrangement. For each sample, productive Simpson clonality was calculated as the square root of Simpson's diversity index across productive rearrangements. Imported from immuneACCESS, the table was reduced by TCRdb to in-frame sequences with V and J called. These copies leave out some clones; in studies compared against another copy, an unresolved V gene accounts for under half, and the cause of the remainder is not known. V, J and clone size are those of that table, while D and trimming were read from the DNA. Present in this sample are around 130,000 clones, more than 80% of which were seen just once. Clones ranked in the top ten supply more than 9% of the sample.

This record belongs to a study of blood T cell repertoires in COVID-19 (dated by TCRdb to 2020 to 2021). About the investigation overall: Samples covering the acute and convalescent phases of COVID-19 were provided by collaborators in the United States, Italy and Spain. The prospective study material was composed of cDNA or gDNA derived from T cells, B-cell-depleted T cells, or PBMCs. Deeply sampled blood TCRbeta repertoires from subjects exposed to, actively infected with, or recovered from COVID-19 were included in the dataset. The repertoires were released in a freely available public database intended as a resource for research on the immune response to SARS-CoV-2. Samples were obtained from the ongoing ImmuneRACE study (first 160 participants) and from over 1,000 subjects provided by 6 global collaborators. The sample metadata nearly always contained a de-identified subject ID, COVID-19 status, age in years and sex. Where available, HLA class I and class II types were taken from metadata supplied by the sample provider and were not determined by assay-based typing. Broader findings and caveats from the paper: The amount of clinical and demographic metadata varied by source and participant and was provided uncurated.

V and J lose 4 bases and 6 bases, and a span of 26 bases separates them. Counted from cysteine to phenylalanine, this CDR3 has 18 amino acids. The CDR3 DNA has 54 bases and is translated from base 1. The germline V gene sets CDR1 to SGHTA and CDR2 to FQGTGA. Input material: peripheral blood. The V and J genes are TRBV7-3 and TRBJ2-3; perhaps TRBD1 is the D gene, with 6 bases matching. The source is a woman between 55 and 75 years old with acute or convalescent COVID-19. The nucleotide sequence is given as TGTGCCAGCAGCTCACAGGGCATGCTCGGCAGGGAGTGGGATACGCAGTATTTT. This codes for CASSSQGMLGREWDTQYF.